This TCR beta chain was sequenced during a study of shared clonotypes between healthy human individuals. Overall study results and limits: Even with large depth, rarefaction showed that sorted-subset sequencing was incomplete. Clonotype sharing among donors was thought likely to change with sequencing depth.

Trimming shortened V by 6 bases and J by 11 bases, and 16 bases separated the two germline ends. Germline loops: CDR1 SQVTM, CDR2 ANQGSEA. The CDR3 loop spans 11 amino acids. Sorted-subset replicate PCRs used about 200 ng of genomic DNA. This amount corresponded to about 30,000 T cell genomes. The method was immunoSEQ multiplex PCR; TCRdb's version includes in-frame clones alone and lacks a portion of them. The sample includes under 750,000 clones, 72% of them seen just once. A note on this clone: Its specificity is unknown.

The receptor comes from a woman in her 30s in good health. This chain links TRBV29-1 with TRBJ1-1, with TRBD1 as a possible D gene (5 bases). Specimen: memory CD4+ T cells sorted from blood. Subset of the sample: CD45RA-negative fraction. The CDR3 region is CSVCQGVEAFF. The DNA of the CDR3 is TGCAGCGTATGTCAGGGAGTTGAGGCTTTCTTT.